The T cell receptor beta chain under discussion was sequenced for a study of cytomegalovirus exposure and HLA in healthy donors. Notes on the study in general: Most of the TCR beta V segments (in an earlier analysis) were productive either about 87% or about 30% of the time. Most subjects' HLA-A and HLA-B alleles were reportedly predicted from TCR beta sequences. There were some 150 TCR beta chains listed as cytomegalovirus-associated. Presence/absence analyses rested on an assumption that sequencing depth was roughly uniform across donors.

As for this clone: Its matching antigen is unknown.

PCR used 60 Vbeta primers and 13 Jbeta primers. Measured with immunoSEQ multiplex PCR; TCRdb has only the in-frame clones, and not every one. The sample shows approximately 100,000 clones, approximately 80% of them seen only once. The CDR3 is 15 residues long. The V segment lost 1 base and the J segment 4 bases; nucleotides outside the gene matches: 3. The germline CDR1 and CDR2 sequences are LGHNA and YNFKEQ. Specimen: PBMCs. V is TRBV4-2 and J is TRBJ2-3, with TRBD2 matching over 9 bases. The receptor was derived from a woman aged 18-35 years in good health and CMV-seropositive. CDR3 in amino acids: CASSQGREGSDTQYF. CDR3 nucleotide sequence: TGTGCCAGCAGCCAAGGGCGGGAGGGGTCAGATACGCAGTATTTT.